One sample yielded the 32 T cell receptor beta chains listed below, sequenced in a study of control samples from healthy donors and cancer patients. Clones were sequenced by immunoSEQ multiplex PCR, and TCRdb holds only the in-frame ones, with some missing. Here the sample spans about 130,000 clones, around 90% being singletons. Input material: blood. The receptor set was obtained from a man in his late teens or twenties in good health.

This chain links TRBV5-5 with TRBJ1-5; D is perhaps TRBD1 (5 bases). This CDR3 is 17 amino acids long. The V gene's germline CDR1 is SGHKS and CDR2 YYEKEE (reference sequence). V shed 0 bases and J shed 2 bases, with 15 bases lying between them. CDR3 region: CASSLVSGLIGNQPQHF. The CDR3 DNA follows: TGTGCCAGCAGCTTGGTGTCAGGGTTGATCGGCAATCAGCCCCAGCATTTT.

The rearrangement joins TRBV7-9 to TRBJ2-3, with D possibly called TRBD1 or TRBD2 (7 bases each). Trimming pared 4 bases from V and 4 bases from J, leaving 15 bases between. This CDR3 is 15 amino acids long. CDR1 and CDR2 (germline): SEHNR, FQNEAQ (reference sequence). In DNA form, the CDR3 reads TGTGCCAGCAGCTCCCGGGGAGGGGGCCCAGATACGCAGTATTTT. Encoded protein: CASSSRGGGPDTQYF.

The J gene is TRBJ2-5, the V gene TRBV7-8; TRBD2 is a possible D gene (5 bases). The CDR3 runs to 14 residues. CDR1 is SGHVS, CDR2 FQNEAQ, per germline. Trimming stripped 5 bases from V and 5 bases from J, with 15 bases between. CDR3 bases: TGTGCCAGCAGCCCTATATTGGGCGGGGAGACCCAGTACTTC. The encoded protein is CASSPILGGETQYF.

The chain links TRBV6-5 to TRBJ2-1; TRBD1 agrees at 8 bases. Per germline, CDR1 MNHEY and CDR2 SVGAGI. The CDR3 totals 15 residues. V shed 6 bases and J 8 bases; nucleotides not matched to a gene: 12. The CDR3 loop is CASSLGQGVSYEQFF. DNA of the CDR3: TGTGCCAGCAGCCTAGGACAGGGCGTCTCGTATGAGCAGTTCTTC.

The chain links TRBV28 to TRBJ2-7; tentatively, D is TRBD2 (6 bases). From germline, CDR1 is MDHEN and CDR2 SYDVKM. The CDR3 spans 15 residues. V shed 2 bases and J shed 7 bases, with 18 bases lying between them. CDR3 nucleotide sequence: TGTGCCAGCAGTTTAAATCGGGACGGGGGTAGAGAGCAGTACTTC. It yields the protein CASSLNRDGGREQYF.

V usage is TRBV2 and J usage is TRBJ2-5; weak D call: TRBD2 (7 bases). This CDR3 spans 15 amino acids. Germline V gives CDR1 SNHLY, CDR2 FYNNEI. Deletions cut 6 bases from V and 5 bases from J, with 19 bases between. CDR3 loop: CASRRGREGHETQYF. CDR3 nucleotides: TGTGCCAGCAGGAGGGGGAGGGAGGGCCATGAGACCCAGTACTTC.

About this clone: A junction boundary mismatches the germline segment, possibly from a read error. The J gene is TRBJ2-5, the V gene TRBV20-1; no definite D call. The CDR3 loop spans 11 amino acids. Germline assignment: CDR1 DFQATT and CDR2 SNEGSKA (reference sequence). CDR3 nucleotides: TGCAGCGCTAGGCCCCAAGAGACCCAGTACTTC. Its protein product is CSARPQETQYF.

This clone occurred many times. The J gene is TRBJ1-1, the V gene TRBV6-2 or TRBV6-3, with D uncertain. The CDR3 runs to 15 residues. Germline lookup yields CDR1 MNHEY and CDR2 SVGEGT. Between the trimmed V and J ends, which lost 5 bases and 1 base, there was a span of 14 bases. The CDR3 DNA is TGTGCCAGCAGTACACAGACACGAGGGAACACTGAAGCTTTCTTT. As protein: CASSTQTRGNTEAFF.

The CDR3 loop reads CAWMRGWGDMNTEAFF. CDR3 coding DNA: TGTGCCTGGATGAGGGGTTGGGGGGACATGAACACTGAAGCTTTCTTT. V usage is TRBV30 and J usage is TRBJ1-1; tentatively, D is TRBD1 (6 bases). Germline CDR1 is GTSNPN and CDR2 is SVGIG (reference sequence). Trimming left V 4 bases short and J 0 bases short, with 18 bases between. The CDR3 spans 16 residues. Drawing the rest from reference TRBV30 and TRBJ1-1, the complete variable domain is SQTIHQWPATLVQPVGSPLSLECTVEGTSNPNLYWYRQAAGRGLQLLFYSVGIGQISSEVPQNLSASRPQDRQFILSSKKLLLSDSGFYLCAWMRGWGDMNTEAFFGQGTRLTVV.

The chain joins TRBV5-4 to TRBJ2-1, with D possibly being TRBD1 (6 bases). This CDR3 contains 12 residues. Germline assignment: CDR1 SGHNT and CDR2 YYREEE (reference sequence). V gave up 4 bases and J gave up 7 bases, with 9 bases separating them. For the CDR3, the DNA is TGTGCCAGCAGCCATACAGGGAATGAGCAGTTCTTC. Its protein product is CASSHTGNEQFF.

The chain carries TRBV30 and TRBJ1-4, with TRBD1 matching over 9 bases. The CDR3 spans 15 residues. V gave up 3 bases and J gave up 8 bases; unmatched junction bases: 10. CDR1 is GTSNPN, CDR2 SVGIG, per germline (reference sequence). CDR3 residues: CAWSWGQGFREKLFF. In nucleotides, the CDR3 is TGTGCCTGGAGCTGGGGACAGGGTTTTAGGGAAAAACTGTTTTTT.

This clone was seen just once. V gene TRBV27 combines with J gene TRBJ2-3; D gene uncertain. V dropped 5 bases and J dropped 2 bases, with 2 bases sitting between them. CDR1 MNHEY and CDR2 SMNVEV come from the germline V gene (reference sequence). The CDR3 spans 11 residues. DNA of the CDR3: TGTGCCAGCAGTCACACAGATACGCAGTATTTT. Its protein product is CASSHTDTQYF.

The chain carries TRBV5-5 and TRBJ1-4, with unresolved D. Germline CDR1 reads SGHKS; CDR2 reads YYEKEE (reference sequence). V dropped 2 bases and J dropped 0 bases, with 5 bases sitting between them. The CDR3 is made up of 14 amino acids. This chain's CDR3 is CASSFYATNEKLFF. Here the CDR3 DNA reads TGTGCCAGCAGCTTCTATGCAACTAATGAAAAACTGTTTTTT. The variable domain in full, with the rest retrieved from reference TRBV5-5 and TRBJ1-4, is DAGVTQSPTHLIKTRGQQVTLRCSPISGHKSVSWYQQVLGQGPQFIFQYYEKEERGRGNFPDRFSARQFPNYSSELNVNALLLGDSALYLCASSFYATNEKLFFGSGTQLSVL.

V usage is TRBV7-2 and J usage is TRBJ2-1; D unclear. Germline assignment: CDR1 SGHTA and CDR2 FQGNSA. The CDR3 totals 13 residues. V was pared by 2 bases and J by 7 bases, with 9 bases between. The CDR3 region is CASSLLTGNEQFF. Here the CDR3 DNA reads TGTGCCAGCAGCTTACTAACCGGGAATGAGCAGTTCTTC.

This clone was seen only a few times. The chain carries TRBV7-2 and TRBJ2-1; 13 bases are a match to TRBD2. J lost 7 bases, V lost 5 bases, and 8 bases had no gene match. CDR1 and CDR2 (germline): SGHTA, FQGNSA. The CDR3 is made up of 16 amino acids. The CDR3 loop reads CASSPRGLAGSNEQFF. CDR3 nucleotides: TGTGCCAGCAGCCCCCGGGGACTAGCGGGATCGAATGAGCAGTTCTTC.

The chain employs TRBV3-1 (or the pseudogene TRBV3-2) and TRBJ1-5; D is unresolved. Germline CDR1 and CDR2: LGHDT and YNNKEL (reference sequence). The germline V and J ends were trimmed by 0 bases and 1 base, with 4 bases remaining between them. The CDR3 covers 14 residues. CDR3 protein: CASSQDWSNQPQHF. The CDR3 region has the DNA TGTGCCAGCAGCCAAGATTGGAGCAATCAGCCCCAGCATTTT.

The V call is TRBV25-1, the J call TRBJ1-4; D not certain. CDR1 is MGHDK and CDR2 is SYGVNS in the germline V gene. This CDR3 is 14 amino acids long. Trimming shortened V by 0 bases and J by 5 bases, and 7 bases separated the two germline ends. The CDR3 nucleotides read TGTGCCAGCAGTGAATACACGCTCAATGAAAAACTGTTTTTT. It translates to CASSEYTLNEKLFF. Supplemented by reference TRBV25-1 and TRBJ1-4, the full variable domain reads EADIYQTPRYLVIGTGKKITLECSQTMGHDKMYWYQQDPGMELHLIHYSYGVNSTEKGDLSSESTVSRIRTEHFPLTLESARPSHTSQYLCASSEYTLNEKLFFGSGTQLSVL.

The chain carries TRBV5-1 and TRBJ2-4, with no clear D. Trimming took off 4 bases at V and 6 bases at J, with 17 bases between the two ends. This CDR3 spans 15 amino acids. The germline gives CDR1 SGHRS, CDR2 YFSETQ. CDR3 sequence reads: CASSLGDAGVNIQYF. The CDR3 nucleotides are TGCGCCAGCAGCCTTGGAGACGCCGGCGTAAACATTCAGTACTTC. The full variable domain, completed using reference TRBV5-1 and TRBJ2-4, is KAGVTQTPRYLIKTRGQQVTLSCSPISGHRSVSWYQQTPGQGLQFLFEYFSETQRNKGNFPGRFSGRQFSNSRSEMNVSTLELGDSALYLCASSLGDAGVNIQYFGAGTRLSVL.

The chain joins TRBV13 to TRBJ2-7; the D gene could be TRBD1 or TRBD2 (5 bases each). Trimming took off 2 bases at V and 5 bases at J, with 10 bases between the two ends. The length of the CDR3 is 13 residues. Germline lookup yields CDR1 PRHDT and CDR2 FYEKMQ (reference sequence). CDR3 sequence (DNA): TGTGCCAGCAGCTTACCCGGGACGGACGAGCAGTACTTC. Encoded protein: CASSLPGTDEQYF.

As DNA, the CDR3 is TGTGCCTGCATGACCTCGGGACAGGGGATCGAGACCCAGTACTTC. Protein: CACMTSGQGIETQYF. This rearrangement joins TRBV7-8 to TRBJ2-5, with TRBD1 matching 10 bases. This CDR3 has 15 residues. Trimming took 11 bases from V and 5 from J; bases not matched to a gene: 14. Germline lookup yields CDR1 SGHVS and CDR2 FQNEAQ.

V usage is TRBV2 and J usage is TRBJ1-6, with TRBD1 as a possible D gene (5 bases). The germline gives CDR1 SNHLY, CDR2 FYNNEI. V was trimmed by 6 bases and J by 10 bases, leaving 16 bases between them. The CDR3 runs to 14 residues. CDR3 protein: CASRGLSDGSPLHF. The CDR3 nucleotides read TGTGCCAGCAGGGGACTGTCGGATGGGTCACCCCTCCACTTT.

The chain has TRBV12-3 or TRBV12-4 and TRBJ1-6; 8 bases match TRBD1. The CDR3 has 13 residues. V trimming: 6 bases; J trimming: 5 bases; junction bases outside the gene matches: 0. CDR3 bases: TGTGCCAGCAGGGGACAGGATAATTCACCCCTCCACTTT. Protein: CASRGQDNSPLHF.

The chain links TRBV5-1 to TRBJ1-6; TRBD1 might be the D (5 bases). The germline V gene has CDR1 SGHRS and CDR2 YFSETQ. The CDR3 contains 14 residues. Trimming pared 0 bases from V and 8 bases from J, leaving 9 bases between. CDR3 sequence (DNA): TGCGCCAGCAGCTTGGGCGGGGGTTATTCACCCCTCCACTTT. Residues: CASSLGGGYSPLHF.

This sequence joins TRBV30 and TRBJ2-5; TRBD1 is a possible D gene (6 bases). The CDR3 runs 12 residues. Germline V CDR1 and CDR2: GTSNPN, SVGIG (reference sequence). V lost 5 bases, J lost 2 bases, and 9 bases lay in between. The CDR3 spells CAWLQGQETQYF. CDR3 coding DNA: TGTGCCTGGCTTCAGGGGCAAGAGACCCAGTACTTC.

This chain links TRBV14 with TRBJ2-2; D is perhaps TRBD2 (6 bases). Germline values: CDR1 SGHDN, CDR2 FVKESK. This CDR3 spans 17 amino acids. The ends were cut back, 4 bases at V and 2 bases at J, with 17 bases in the middle. CDR3 bases: TGTGCCAGCAGCCCTCTTTTCGGGAGACGAAACACCGGGGAGCTGTTTTTT. This translates into CASSPLFGRRNTGELFF.

The chain is built from TRBV29-1 and TRBJ1-5, with 7 positions matching TRBD1. The CDR3 length is 13 residues. Looked up from germline, CDR1 is SQVTM and CDR2 is ANQGSEA. The V segment lost 4 bases and the J segment 3 bases; nucleotides outside the gene matches: 3. The CDR3 DNA is TGCAGCGTTGGGGGACAGCTCAATCAGCCCCAGCATTTT. Protein: CSVGGQLNQPQHF.

The chain couples TRBV19 to TRBJ1-5; TRBD1 is a possible D gene (6 bases). The V gene's germline CDR1 is LNHDA and CDR2 SQIVND (reference sequence). Trimming took off 5 bases at V and 7 bases at J, with 12 bases between the two ends. The CDR3 is made up of 13 amino acids. CDR3 sequence (DNA): TGTGCCAGTAGTCCGGGGGCTTGGCAGCCCCAGCATTTT. Protein: CASSPGAWQPQHF.

The table lists this clone with a few counts. The genes are TRBV7-8 and TRBJ2-7; 9 nucleotides match TRBD1. CDR3 length: 17 residues. V was pared by 0 bases and J by 4 bases, with 10 bases of the junction left unmatched. Germline V gene sequence: CDR1 SGHVS, CDR2 FQNEAQ. Here the CDR3 DNA reads TGTGCCAGCAGCTTAGCAGCGTCCCGGACAGGGGAGTACGAGCAGTACTTC. This encodes CASSLAASRTGEYEQYF. The full variable domain, completed using reference TRBV7-8 and TRBJ2-7, is GAGVSQSPRYKVAKRGQDVALRCDPISGHVSLFWYQQALGQGPEFLTYFQNEAQLDKSGLPSDRFFAERPEGSVSTLKIQRTQQEDSAVYLCASSLAASRTGEYEQYFGPGTRLTVT.

This rearrangement joins TRBV19 to TRBJ2-5, with 9 bases fitting TRBD1. The CDR3 has 13 amino acids. V gave up 11 bases and J gave up 2 bases; unmatched junction bases: 6. Germline CDR1 reads LNHDA; CDR2 reads SQIVND (reference sequence). The CDR3 loop reads CAAAGQGQETQYF. The CDR3 nucleotides read TGTGCCGCAGCGGGACAGGGACAAGAGACCCAGTACTTC.

This clone showed up just a few times. The gene calls are TRBV3-1 (or the pseudogene TRBV3-2) and TRBJ2-7, with 8 bases fitting TRBD1. The CDR3 runs to 14 residues. CDR1 and CDR2 from the germline V gene are LGHDT and YNNKEL (reference sequence). J was trimmed by 4 bases and V by 5 bases; bases with no gene match: 7. The CDR3 nucleotides are TGTGCCAGCAGCGCAGGGACAGGACGGTACGAGCAGTACTTC. Protein sequence: CASSAGTGRYEQYF.

The chain employs TRBV11-3 and TRBJ2-5; D is possibly TRBD1 (5 bases). CDR3 length equals 15 residues. V lost 2 bases and J lost 5, with 15 bases in between. Germline V gives CDR1 SGHNT, CDR2 YENEEA. The CDR3 protein is CASSLPDTFPETQYF. The CDR3 DNA follows: TGTGCCAGCAGCTTACCGGACACGTTCCCGGAGACCCAGTACTTC.

On this clone: This sample also contains other DNA sequences that code for the same CDR3. V usage is TRBV3-1 (or the pseudogene TRBV3-2) and J usage is TRBJ2-5; D remains unclear. This CDR3 comprises 11 residues. Trimming took 0 bases from V and 5 from J, leaving 1 base between them. Germline lookup yields CDR1 LGHDT and CDR2 YNNKEL (reference sequence). The CDR3 here is CASSQEETQYF. In DNA form, the CDR3 reads TGTGCCAGCAGCCAAGAGGAGACCCAGTACTTC.